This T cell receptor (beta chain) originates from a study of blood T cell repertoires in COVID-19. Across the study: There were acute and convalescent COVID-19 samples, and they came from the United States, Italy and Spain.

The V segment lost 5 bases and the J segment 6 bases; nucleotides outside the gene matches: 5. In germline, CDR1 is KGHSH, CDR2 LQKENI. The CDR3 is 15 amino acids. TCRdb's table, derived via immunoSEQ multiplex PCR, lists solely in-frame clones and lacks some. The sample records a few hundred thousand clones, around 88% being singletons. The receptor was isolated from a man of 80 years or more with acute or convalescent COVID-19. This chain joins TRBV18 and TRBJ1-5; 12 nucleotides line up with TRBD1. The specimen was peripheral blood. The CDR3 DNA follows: TGTGCCAGCTCAACGGGACAGGGGGCTTTTCAGCCCCAGCATTTT. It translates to CASSTGQGAFQPQHF. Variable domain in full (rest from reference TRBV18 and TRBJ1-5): NAGVMQNPRHLVRRRGQEARLRCSPMKGHSHVYWYRQLPEEGLKFMVYLQKENIIDESGMPKERFSAEFPKEGPSILRIQQVVRGDSAAYFCASSTGQGAFQPQHFGDGTRLSIL.